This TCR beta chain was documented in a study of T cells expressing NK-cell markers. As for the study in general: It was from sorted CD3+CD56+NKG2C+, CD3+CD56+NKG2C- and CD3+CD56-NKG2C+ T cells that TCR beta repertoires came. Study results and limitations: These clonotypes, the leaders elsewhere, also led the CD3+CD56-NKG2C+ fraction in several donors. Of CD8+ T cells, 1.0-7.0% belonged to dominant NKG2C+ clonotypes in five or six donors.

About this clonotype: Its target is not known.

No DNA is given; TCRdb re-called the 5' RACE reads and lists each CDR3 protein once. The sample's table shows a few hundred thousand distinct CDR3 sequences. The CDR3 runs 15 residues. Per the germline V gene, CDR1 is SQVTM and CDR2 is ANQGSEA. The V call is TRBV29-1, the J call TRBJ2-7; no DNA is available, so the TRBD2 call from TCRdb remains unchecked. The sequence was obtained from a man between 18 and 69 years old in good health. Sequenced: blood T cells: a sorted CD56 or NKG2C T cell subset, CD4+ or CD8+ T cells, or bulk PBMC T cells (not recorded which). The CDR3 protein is CSVLSPAGGDAEQYF.